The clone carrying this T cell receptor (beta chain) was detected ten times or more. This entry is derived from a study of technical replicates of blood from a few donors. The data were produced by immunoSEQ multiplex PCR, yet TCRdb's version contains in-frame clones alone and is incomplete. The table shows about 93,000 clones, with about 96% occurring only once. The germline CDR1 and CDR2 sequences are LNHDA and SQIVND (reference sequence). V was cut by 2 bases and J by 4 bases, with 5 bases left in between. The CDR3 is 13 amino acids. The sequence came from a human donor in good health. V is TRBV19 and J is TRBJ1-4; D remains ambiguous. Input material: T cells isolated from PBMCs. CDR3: CASSISSNEKLFF. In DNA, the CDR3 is TGTGCCAGTAGTATATCCAGTAATGAAAAACTGTTTTTT.